The present T cell receptor (beta chain) was sequenced within a study of early T cells in non-severe SARS-CoV-2 infection. Points from the study as a whole: VDJdb matching skewed toward anti-spike CD8 responses, missing private and CD4 specificities.

Attachment of unique molecular identifiers was made to individual cDNA molecules. TCRdb ran MiXCR on the 5' RACE reads and lists one entry per CDR3 protein. Here the sample spans 65,000 to 85,000 distinct CDR3 sequences, more than 8% being singletons. In its sample, this clonotype was seen many times. The antigen is not known. This CDR3 is built from 11 residues. Trimming pared 5 bases from V and 6 bases from J, leaving 7 bases between. The germline CDR1 and CDR2 sequences are PRHDT and FYEKMQ (reference sequence). Specimen: whole blood, collected at baseline. The J gene is TRBJ1-1, the V gene TRBV13; D not certain. This TCR came from an adult who was a healthcare worker with PCR-confirmed SARS-CoV-2 infection or an uninfected control (not recorded which). CDR3 coding DNA: TGTGCCAGCAGCCGGACTTCTGAAGCTTTCTTT. Amino acid sequence: CASSRTSEAFF.